This entry concerns a single T cell receptor (beta chain). It has no known antigen specificity. No per-base quality is available; no much larger clone lies one base away. This sample is part of a study of cytomegalovirus exposure and HLA in healthy donors (dated by TCRdb to about 2017). In the study overall: In an earlier analysis of approximately 500 of the donors, 276 Gb of sequence data and 90 million to 120 million unique TCR beta sequences from roughly 200 million T cells were reported. An early release that covered some 640 HLA-typed donors contained about 300 gigabases of sequencing data and tens of millions of unique TCR sequences. Among the roughly 390 genotyped donors, around 81% belonged to the genetic ancestry cluster associated with self-reported Caucasian donors. The study was designed to test whether signatures of past pathogen exposure could be identified by cataloging public T cell receptors. The study used immunosequencing to profile the T cell repertoires of some 600 subjects and linked those repertoires to cytomegalovirus serostatus. Besides the first cohort of under 700 subjects, a separate validation cohort made up of 120 different subjects was used. High-throughput TCR immunosequencing, statistical association of individual TCRs with disease status, and machine learning were combined to predict cytomegalovirus infection status. A later analysis re-analyzed previously published TCR beta repertoires from 550 to 700 donors and added high-resolution HLA genotyping to study TCR occurrence patterns. The later analysis used no new phenotypic data to find candidate immune exposures, relying instead on TCR beta sequences and their occurrence across donors. To decide whether each TCR beta V gene segment behaved as functional or pseudogenic, an earlier analysis of approximately 600 of the donors relied on high-throughput TCR beta sequencing. Donor age, sex, ethnicity and CMV serostatus were compiled together with the repertoire data. Genome-wide SNP genotypes for about 60% of the roughly 700 donors were used in a later genetic analysis, which treated that subset as a discovery cohort. Every repertoire in the discovery cohort had been generated on one and the same sequencing platform. Class I and class II HLA loci were covered by the typing at four-digit resolution. Typing coverage varied by locus: roughly 620-640 donors for A, B, C, DRB1 and DQB1; under 550 for DQA1; more than 600 for DPA1; roughly 470 for DPB1. Four to six DR-DQ haplotypes were handled as single units for association and clustering because linkage in the cohort was strong. Among roughly 400 genotyped donors of the cohort, an average of approximately 220,000 unique TCR beta nucleotide sequences was sequenced per donor, of which approximately 19% were non-productive. What the work shows at the level of the full study, not this receptor alone: While some public TCRs were present in many individuals, most TCR sequences turned up only very rarely across donors. In an earlier analysis of over 550 of the donors, most TCR beta V segments were observed in productive rearrangements about 87% or about 30% of the time, broadly matching IMGT annotations. A later analysis found that HLA-associated TCR beta chains were more clonally expanded and had lower generation probabilities than equally common non-associated chains. A few of the identified cytomegalovirus-associated TCR beta chains were confirmed in vitro to be specific for cytomegalovirus antigens. In this cohort, only TCR beta chains were sequenced, and detectable features were limited by the absence of alpha or paired-chain data. The study listed 150 to 200 TCR beta chains as associated with cytomegalovirus. A later genetic analysis reported fewer N-insertions in productive TCRs among donors in an Asian-associated ancestry cluster than the roughly 690-donor mean. Several of the top co-occurrence clusters appeared to be linked to parvovirus B19, influenza, CMV and Epstein-Barr virus, according to a later analysis. Because some donors lacked HLA typing at each locus, the association tests relied only on the typed subset. The presence/absence analyses assumed that sequencing depth was roughly uniform across donors, and that assumption may not be true. A further reported finding was that TCR beta sequences accurately predicted the HLA-A and HLA-B alleles for most subjects in the first cohort. It was suggested by the authors that the approach could potentially be generalized to other disease states and immunological phenotypes. In a later analysis, some 17,000 TCR beta sequences were associated with specific HLA alleles at a false discovery rate of 0.05. Because counts were too low, 15 or so rarely observed V segments, including chromosome 9 orphons, were excluded from the earlier analysis of under 650 of the donors. V-gene and J-gene trimming of TCR beta chains was associated with a missense DCLRE1C variant in a later genetic analysis, and the association was replicated in an independent cohort. A later analysis found that TCR association rates varied across HLA loci, with DRB1 alleles showing the most associated TCRs and HLA-C alleles the fewest. The classifier was reported to diagnose cytomegalovirus status with high specificity and sensitivity in both the original cohort and the validation cohort. A group of highly shared sequence variants was considered likely to be a technical artifact of the sequencing pipeline. Strong co-occurrence of HLA alleles, especially DR and DQ, made assigning TCR associations to individual alleles difficult. Because the 87-base-pair reads could not distinguish some IMGT-functional V segments, including TRBV6-2 and TRBV6-3, those segments were excluded. The only immune exposure information available for the cohort was CMV serostatus. A later analysis found that most CMV-associated TCR beta chains appeared HLA-restricted, with HLA associations seemingly driven largely by CMV exposure. Correlated functional status among segregating V segments might be attributable to linkage disequilibrium, but an unknown experimental factor could not be ruled out.

The library was prepared using the immunoSEQ multiplex PCR assay. A mixture of 60 forward primers for TCR Vbeta segments and 13 reverse primers for TCR Jbeta segments was used in the multiplex PCR. The CDR3 region of rearranged TCR beta genes was amplified from genomic DNA by a multiplex PCR assay. On the Illumina HiSeq System, the amplified TCR beta libraries were sequenced as 87-base-pair reads. On the study's bioinformatics: In a later analysis, roughly 80 million unique TCR beta chains were counted across the roughly 670 repertoires, and roughly 10 million of these chains were shared by at least two donors. To remove PCR and sequencing errors, raw reads were error-corrected and collapsed into unique sequences using a nearest-neighbor algorithm that merged closely related sequences. Alignment of CDR3 sequences to IMGT reference sequences was used to assign V, D and J gene segments. For a sequence to be retained, a match of at least six nucleotides was required to both a V gene segment and a J gene segment. A rearrangement was called productive if the CDR3 had no stop codons and remained in frame with V and J, and every other rearrangement was called non-productive. Following IMGT convention, CDR3 was defined as the stretch from the second conserved V-encoded cysteine up to the conserved J-encoded phenylalanine. The earlier analysis of about 590 of the donors excluded sequences that lacked an unambiguous match to a single V gene segment. An earlier analysis of fewer than 650 of the donors classified V segments as functional when productive rearrangements were above 56.7% and as segregating when the standard deviation between donors was above 5%. A statistical classification framework was built to diagnose cytomegalovirus status from the catalog of TCR beta chain sequences. In a later analysis, V and J genes were assigned by comparing TCR nucleotide sequences against IMGT/GENE-DB human TR gene sequences. A later analysis assigned CDR3 sequences and most-parsimonious VDJ recombination scenarios with the TCRdist pipeline. In a later analysis, every TCR beta chain was defined by the combination of its CDR3 amino acid sequence and its V-gene family, and reads without a unique V-gene family were dropped. A later analysis removed over 500 highly shared, low-generation-probability nucleotide sequences to deal with suspected cross-contamination and a sequencing artifact. A later analysis calculated a clonal expansion index for each public chain from normalized within-repertoire ranks of inferred template counts. A later analysis computed generation probabilities with a VDJ recombination model fitted to out-of-frame rearrangements, and checked the results against IGoR. In a later analysis, hypergeometric tests were used to score TCR-TCR, TCR-HLA and TCR-CMV co-occurrence, with a repertoire-size bias correction applied to TCR pairs. In a later analysis, false discovery rates were estimated by permuting HLA or CMV assignments 20 times. In a later analysis, co-occurring TCRs were grouped using DBSCAN, with TCRdist sequence similarity added in when clustering inside HLA-allele-positive subsets. For co-occurrence clustering, repertoires with fewer than 30,000 or more than 120,000 public chains were excluded, along with four or five repertoires with anomalous nucleotide sharing. This is the immuneACCESS table as TCRdb keeps it, with only in-frame sequences that have V and J called. A part of the clones is gone; compared with another copy, unresolved V genes explain less than half, and the rest is unexplained. That table is the source of V, J and clone size, and D and trimming were worked out from the DNA. The sample yields around 130,000 clones; approximately 70% were counted once. The ten largest clones capture about 2.7% of the sample.

From the germline V gene (reference sequence), CDR1 is PRHDT and CDR2 is FYEKMQ. The V end gives up 4 bases and the J end 8 bases, leaving 3 bases in the junction not matched to a gene. The CDR3 runs 13 amino acids, cysteine and phenylalanine included. Of all the DNA, just the CDR3 is kept, 39 bases in frame from base 1. The cohort was made up of 500 to 800 healthy bone marrow donors. All cohort members were sampled while nominally healthy, although unrecorded immune exposures were likely present. The donor was CMV seropositive and belonged to the group of 250 to 300 seropositive cohort members. A peripheral blood sample was provided by each donor, and peripheral blood mononuclear cells were used for TCR beta sequencing. The Qiagen DNeasy Blood Extraction Kit was used to extract genomic DNA from the blood cell samples.

The source material was PBMCs. The chain employs TRBV13 and TRBJ1-4; TRBD1 lines up with 8 middle nucleotides. This TCR came from a woman between 55 and 75 years old in good health and CMV-seropositive. The DNA sequence is given as TGTGCCAGCAGCTCAAGGACAGGGGAAAAACTGTTTTTT. Its product reads: CASSSRTGEKLFF.